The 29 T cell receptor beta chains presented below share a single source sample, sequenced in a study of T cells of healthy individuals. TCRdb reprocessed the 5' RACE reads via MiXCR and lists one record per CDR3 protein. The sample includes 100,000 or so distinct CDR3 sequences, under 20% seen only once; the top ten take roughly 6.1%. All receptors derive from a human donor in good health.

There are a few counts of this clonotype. CDR3 loop: CASRATGRYEQYF. The CDR3 nucleotides are TGTGCCAGCAGAGCGACTGGCCGATACGAGCAGTACTTC. J is TRBJ2-7 and V is TRBV27; D not certain. The ends were cut back, 6 bases at V and 4 bases at J, with 13 bases in the middle. CDR1 and CDR2 from the germline V gene are MNHEY and SMNVEV (reference sequence). There are 13 residues in the CDR3.

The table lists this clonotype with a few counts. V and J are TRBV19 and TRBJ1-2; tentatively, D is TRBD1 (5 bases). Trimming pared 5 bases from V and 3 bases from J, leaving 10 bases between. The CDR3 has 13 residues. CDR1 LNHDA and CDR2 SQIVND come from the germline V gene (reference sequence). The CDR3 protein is CASSGGVYYGYTF. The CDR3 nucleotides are TGTGCCAGTAGTGGGGGAGTATACTATGGCTACACCTTC.

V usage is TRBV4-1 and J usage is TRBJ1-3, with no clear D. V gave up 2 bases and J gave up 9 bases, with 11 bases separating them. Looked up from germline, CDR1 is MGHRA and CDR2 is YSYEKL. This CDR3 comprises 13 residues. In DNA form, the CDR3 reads TGCGCCAGCAGCCAAATCGGCCCGGTCACCATATATTTT. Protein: CASSQIGPVTIYF.

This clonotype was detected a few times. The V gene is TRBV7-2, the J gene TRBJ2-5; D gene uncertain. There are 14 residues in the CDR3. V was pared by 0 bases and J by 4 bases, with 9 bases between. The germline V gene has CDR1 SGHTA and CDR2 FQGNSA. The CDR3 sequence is CASSLASRGETQYF. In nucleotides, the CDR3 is TGTGCCAGCAGCTTAGCGTCTAGAGGAGAGACCCAGTACTTC.

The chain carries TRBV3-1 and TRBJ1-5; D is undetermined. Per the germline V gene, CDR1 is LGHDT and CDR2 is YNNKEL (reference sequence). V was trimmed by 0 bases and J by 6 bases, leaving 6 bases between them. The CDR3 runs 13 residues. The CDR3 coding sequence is TGTGCCAGCAGCCAAGATTCGGTTCAGCCCCAGCATTTT. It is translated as CASSQDSVQPQHF.

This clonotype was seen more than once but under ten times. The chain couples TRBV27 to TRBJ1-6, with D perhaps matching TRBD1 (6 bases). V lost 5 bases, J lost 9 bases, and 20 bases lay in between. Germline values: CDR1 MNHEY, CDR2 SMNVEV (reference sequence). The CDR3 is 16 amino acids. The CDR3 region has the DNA TGTGCCAGCAGTCCACAGGGTGGTGTACGAGGTTCACCCCTCCACTTT. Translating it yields CASSPQGGVRGSPLHF.

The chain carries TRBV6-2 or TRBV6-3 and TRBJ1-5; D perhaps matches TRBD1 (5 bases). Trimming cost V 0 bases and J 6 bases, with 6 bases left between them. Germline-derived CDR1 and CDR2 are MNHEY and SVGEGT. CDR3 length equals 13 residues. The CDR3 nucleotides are TGTGCCAGCAGTTACTCAGGGGCTCAGCCCCAGCATTTT. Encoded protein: CASSYSGAQPQHF.

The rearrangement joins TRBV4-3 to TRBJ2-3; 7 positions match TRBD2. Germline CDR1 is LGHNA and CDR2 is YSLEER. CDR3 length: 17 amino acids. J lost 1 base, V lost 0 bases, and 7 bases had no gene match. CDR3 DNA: TGCGCCAGCAGCCAAGACGGGCCGGGAGGACGCACAGATACGCAGTATTTT. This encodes CASSQDGPGGRTDTQYF.

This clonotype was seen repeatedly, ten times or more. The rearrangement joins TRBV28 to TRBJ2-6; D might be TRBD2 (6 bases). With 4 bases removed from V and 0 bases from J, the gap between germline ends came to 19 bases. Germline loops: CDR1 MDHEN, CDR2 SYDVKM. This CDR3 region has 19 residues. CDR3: CASSSFTLAGTSGANVLTF. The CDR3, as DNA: TGTGCCAGCAGTTCCTTTACCCTCGCGGGAACCTCTGGGGCCAACGTCCTGACTTTC.

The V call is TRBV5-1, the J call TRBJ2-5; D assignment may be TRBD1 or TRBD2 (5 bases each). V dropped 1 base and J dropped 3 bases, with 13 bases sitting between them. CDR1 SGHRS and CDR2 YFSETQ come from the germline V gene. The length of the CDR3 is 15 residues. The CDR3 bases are TGCGCCAGCAGCTTGATCGGGACGGCTGAAGAGACCCAGTACTTC. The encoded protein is CASSLIGTAEETQYF.

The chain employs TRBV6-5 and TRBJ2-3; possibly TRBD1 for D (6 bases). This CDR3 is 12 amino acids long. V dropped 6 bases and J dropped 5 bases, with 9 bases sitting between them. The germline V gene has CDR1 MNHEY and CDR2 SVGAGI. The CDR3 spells CASRGAIDTQYF. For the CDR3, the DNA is TGTGCCAGCAGGGGGGCGATAGATACGCAGTATTTT.

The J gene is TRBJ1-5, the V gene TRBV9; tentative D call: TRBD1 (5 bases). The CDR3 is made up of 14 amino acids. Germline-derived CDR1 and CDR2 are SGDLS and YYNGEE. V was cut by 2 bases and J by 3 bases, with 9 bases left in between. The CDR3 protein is CASSVGGNNQPQHF. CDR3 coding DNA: TGTGCCAGCAGCGTGGGGGGGAACAATCAGCCCCAGCATTTT.

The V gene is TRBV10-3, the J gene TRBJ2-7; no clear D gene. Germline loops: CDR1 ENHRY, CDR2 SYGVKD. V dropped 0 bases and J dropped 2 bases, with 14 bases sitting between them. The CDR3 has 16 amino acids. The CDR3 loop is CAISESAARLAYEQYF. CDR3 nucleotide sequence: TGTGCCATCAGTGAGTCGGCAGCTAGATTGGCCTACGAGCAGTACTTC.

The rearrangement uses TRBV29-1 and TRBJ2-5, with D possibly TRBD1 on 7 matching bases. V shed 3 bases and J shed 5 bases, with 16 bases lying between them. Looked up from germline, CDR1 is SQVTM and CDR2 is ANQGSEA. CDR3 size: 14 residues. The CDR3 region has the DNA TGCAGCGTTGAGGGTCCAGGGGGGCGGGAGACCCAGTACTTC. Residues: CSVEGPGGRETQYF.

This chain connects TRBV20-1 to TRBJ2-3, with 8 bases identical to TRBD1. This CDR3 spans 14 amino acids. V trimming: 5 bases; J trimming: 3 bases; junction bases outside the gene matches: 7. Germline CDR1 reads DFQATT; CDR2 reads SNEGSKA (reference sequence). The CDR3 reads CSAPTGELTDTQYF. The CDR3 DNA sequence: TGCAGTGCTCCGACAGGGGAGTTAACAGATACGCAGTATTTT.

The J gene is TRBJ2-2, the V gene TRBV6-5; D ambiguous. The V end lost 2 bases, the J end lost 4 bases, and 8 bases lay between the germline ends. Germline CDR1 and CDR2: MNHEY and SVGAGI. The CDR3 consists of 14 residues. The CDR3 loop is CASSYGHTTGELFF. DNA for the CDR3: TGTGCCAGCAGTTACGGGCATACCACCGGGGAGCTGTTTTTT.

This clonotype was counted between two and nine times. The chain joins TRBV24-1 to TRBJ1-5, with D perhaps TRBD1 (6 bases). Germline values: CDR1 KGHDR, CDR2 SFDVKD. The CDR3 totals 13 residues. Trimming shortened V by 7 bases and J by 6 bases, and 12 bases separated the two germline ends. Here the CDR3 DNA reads TGTGCCACCAGACAAGGGGGAGGTCAGCCCCAGCATTTT. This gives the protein CATRQGGGQPQHF.

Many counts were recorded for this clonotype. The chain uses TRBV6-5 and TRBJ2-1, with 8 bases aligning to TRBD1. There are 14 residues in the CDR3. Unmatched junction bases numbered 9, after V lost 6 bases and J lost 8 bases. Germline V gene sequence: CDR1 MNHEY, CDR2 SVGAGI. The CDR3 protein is CASSRGTGLDEQFF. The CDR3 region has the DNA TGTGCCAGCAGCCGCGGGACAGGTCTGGATGAGCAGTTCTTC.

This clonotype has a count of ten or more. The CDR3 spells CASSPLRDRTSALHF. In nucleotides, the CDR3 is TGTGCCAGCTCACCCCTCCGAGATAGAACTTCGGCCCTCCACTTT. The genes are TRBV18 and TRBJ1-6; D unresolved. Trimming stripped 3 bases from V and 14 bases from J, with 20 bases between. Germline-derived CDR1 and CDR2 are KGHSH and LQKENI. The CDR3 spans 15 residues.

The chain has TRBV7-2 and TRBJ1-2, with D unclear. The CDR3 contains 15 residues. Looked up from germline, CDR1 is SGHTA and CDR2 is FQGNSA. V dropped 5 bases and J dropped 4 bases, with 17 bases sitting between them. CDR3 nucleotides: TGTGCCAGCAGCAAAACTAGGACGCGCCCCTATGGCTACACCTTC. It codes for CASSKTRTRPYGYTF. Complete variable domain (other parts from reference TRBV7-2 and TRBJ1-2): GAGVSQSPSNKVTEKGKDVELRCDPISGHTALYWYRQSLGQGLEFLIYFQGNSAPDKSGLPSDRFSAERTGGSVSTLTIQRTQQEDSAVYLCASSKTRTRPYGYTFGSGTRLTVV.

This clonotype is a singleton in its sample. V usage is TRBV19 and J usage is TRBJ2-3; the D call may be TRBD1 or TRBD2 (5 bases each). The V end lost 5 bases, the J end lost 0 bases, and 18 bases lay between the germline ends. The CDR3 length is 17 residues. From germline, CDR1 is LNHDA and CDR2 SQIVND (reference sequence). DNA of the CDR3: TGTGCCAGTAGTCCGAGGGGCAGGTCGACGAGCACAGATACGCAGTATTTT. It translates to CASSPRGRSTSTDTQYF. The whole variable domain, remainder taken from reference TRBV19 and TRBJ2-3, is DGGITQSPKYLFRKEGQNVTLSCEQNLNHDAMYWYRQDPGQGLRLIYYSQIVNDFQKGDIAEGYSVSREKKESFPLTVTSAQKNPTAFYLCASSPRGRSTSTDTQYFGPGTRLTVL.

CDR3 sequence: CATSDLRSGPQHF. CDR3 sequence (DNA): TGTGCCACCAGTGATCTACGATCGGGGCCCCAGCATTTT. The chain is built from TRBV24-1 and TRBJ1-5, with unresolved D. Trimming cost V 3 bases and J 9 bases, with 11 bases left between them. CDR1 is KGHDR and CDR2 is SFDVKD in the germline V gene. CDR3 length: 13 residues.

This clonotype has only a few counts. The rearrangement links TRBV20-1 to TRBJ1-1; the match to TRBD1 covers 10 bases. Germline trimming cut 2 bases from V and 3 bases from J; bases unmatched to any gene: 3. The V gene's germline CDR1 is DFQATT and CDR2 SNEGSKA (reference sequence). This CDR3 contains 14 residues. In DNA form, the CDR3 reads TGCAGTGCTAGACCGACAGGGGGCCACACTGAAGCTTTCTTT. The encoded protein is CSARPTGGHTEAFF.

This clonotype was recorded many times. The CDR3 nucleotides are TGCAGCGTTGAACCGACTAGACAAGAGACCCAGTACTTC. Protein: CSVEPTRQETQYF. The chain recombines TRBV29-1 with TRBJ2-5; the D gene is possibly TRBD2 (6 bases). Between the trimmed V and J ends, which lost 2 bases and 2 bases, there was a span of 9 bases. Per the germline V gene, CDR1 is SQVTM and CDR2 is ANQGSEA. The CDR3 covers 13 residues.

The CDR3 DNA sequence: TGTGCCAGCAGCGTAGAGCTTTCCCAAGAGACCCAGTACTTC. Translated: CASSVELSQETQYF. The J gene is TRBJ2-5, the V gene TRBV9; D is ambiguous. The CDR3 is 14 amino acids. V gave up 0 bases and J gave up 1 base, with 7 bases separating them. Germline V gives CDR1 SGDLS, CDR2 YYNGEE.

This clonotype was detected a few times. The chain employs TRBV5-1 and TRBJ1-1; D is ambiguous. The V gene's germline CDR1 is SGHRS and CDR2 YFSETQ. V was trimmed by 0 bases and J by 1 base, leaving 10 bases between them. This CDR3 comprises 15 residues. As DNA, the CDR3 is TGCGCCAGCAGCTTGGCTGGGGTGGCGAACACTGAAGCTTTCTTT. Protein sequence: CASSLAGVANTEAFF.

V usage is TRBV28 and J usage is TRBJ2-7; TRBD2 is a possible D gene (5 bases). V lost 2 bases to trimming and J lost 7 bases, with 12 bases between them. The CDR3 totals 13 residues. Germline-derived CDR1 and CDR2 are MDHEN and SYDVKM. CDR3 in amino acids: CASSLLTGREQYF. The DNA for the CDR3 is TGTGCCAGCAGTTTACTCACGGGAAGAGAGCAGTACTTC.

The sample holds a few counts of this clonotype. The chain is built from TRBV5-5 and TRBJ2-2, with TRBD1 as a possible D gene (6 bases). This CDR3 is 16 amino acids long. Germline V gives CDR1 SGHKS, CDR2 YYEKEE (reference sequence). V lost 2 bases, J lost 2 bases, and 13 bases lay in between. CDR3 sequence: CASSLWDTINTGELFF. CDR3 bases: TGTGCCAGCAGCTTATGGGACACCATAAACACCGGGGAGCTGTTTTTT.

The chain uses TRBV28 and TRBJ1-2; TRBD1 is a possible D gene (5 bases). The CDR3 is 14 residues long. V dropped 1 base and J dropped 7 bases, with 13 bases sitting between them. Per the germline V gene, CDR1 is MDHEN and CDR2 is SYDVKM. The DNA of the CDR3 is TGTGCCAGCAGTTTATTTACCGGGACGGCTGGCTACACCTTC. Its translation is CASSLFTGTAGYTF.